This paragraph reports one TCR beta chain. The antigen is unknown. The germline V gene encodes CDR1 SGHDT and CDR2 YYEEEE. The CDR3 length is 13 residues. V lost 5 bases to trimming and J lost 5 bases, with 13 bases between them. Second-dose intervals near 4 or 12 weeks were combined. This entry belongs to a study of T cell responses to AZD1222 COVID-19 vaccine. Study-wide results and caveats: Targets within unmutated variant regions were reportedly found for nearly half of spike-specific TCRs. At baseline, seropositivity was found in only 5 to 7 AZD1222 recipients. It should be noted that donors were predominantly white British and more often female, and clonal diversity was possibly underestimated.

Sequencing used immunoSEQ multiplex PCR; TCRdb keeps in-frame clones, though not all of them. In the table there are about 270,000 clones, about 94% of which are singletons. The V gene is TRBV5-6, the J gene TRBJ2-5; D unclear. The clonotype originates from an adult who received the AZD1222 COVID-19 vaccine. The sequencing here drew on peripheral blood, taken 28 days after the second AZD1222 dose. The CDR3 nucleotides are TGTGCCAGCAGTTCTGGGTGGGCGGAGACCCAGTACTTC. Its protein product is CASSSGWAETQYF.